This TCR beta chain was identified during a study of somatic mutations in cytotoxic T cells in rheumatoid arthritis. Points from the study as a whole: Significant differences in CD8+ T-cell clonality were not found between rheumatoid arthritis patients and healthy controls (age-matched). The largest CD8+ clone made up over 20% of CD8+ cells in about an eighth of the 65 patients.

Original data processing: Concordance between patient CD8+ clones exceeding 1% and published virus-specific TCRB sequences was infrequent. TCRdb keeps only in-frame clones here, not all; method: immunoSEQ multiplex PCR. V and J calls and clone size are given by that table; D and trimming were obtained from the DNA. Of a few thousand clones listed, about three quarters are singletons. As for this clone: Antigen unknown.

The sequence derives from a man in his 70s with rheumatoid arthritis. Material: CD8+ T cells sorted from blood.

The DNA of the CDR3 is TGTGCCAGCAGCCAAGAAGTGACTAGCGGAGGGGGGTCCTACGAGCAGTACTTC. This sequence encodes CASSQEVTSGGGSYEQYF. The V gene is TRBV14, the J gene TRBJ2-7; 9 nucleotides agree with TRBD2. J lost 1 base, V lost 0 bases, and 10 bases had no gene match. Per the germline V gene, CDR1 is SGHDN and CDR2 is FVKESK. The CDR3 is 18 residues long.